What follows describes a single TCR beta chain. The antigen remains unidentified. This sample stems from a study of cytomegalovirus exposure and HLA in healthy donors. Whole-study context: The roughly 100 million unique TCR beta sequences, from about 190 million T cells, were found by an earlier analysis.

General study results and limits: Later analysis suggested links between common viral pathogens and several top significant clusters.

After removal of 1 base from V and 6 bases from J, the junction contained 7 bases not matched to a gene. Germline CDR1 reads ENHRY; CDR2 reads SYGVKD. This CDR3 spans 16 amino acids. The study ran its PCR with 60 Vbeta and 13 Jbeta primers. Generated by immunoSEQ multiplex PCR, the TCRdb table keeps only in-frame clones and is missing some. The top ten hold around a quarter of the sample, which has 60,000 or so clones, more than 70% seen once. The TCR comes from a man aged 45-65 years in good health and CMV-seropositive. The sample was PBMCs. The chain uses TRBV10-3 and TRBJ2-2, with 8 nucleotides matching TRBD1. The chain's CDR3 is CAISELWQGASGELFF. The DNA for the CDR3 is TGTGCCATCAGTGAGTTGTGGCAGGGGGCCTCCGGGGAGCTGTTTTTT.